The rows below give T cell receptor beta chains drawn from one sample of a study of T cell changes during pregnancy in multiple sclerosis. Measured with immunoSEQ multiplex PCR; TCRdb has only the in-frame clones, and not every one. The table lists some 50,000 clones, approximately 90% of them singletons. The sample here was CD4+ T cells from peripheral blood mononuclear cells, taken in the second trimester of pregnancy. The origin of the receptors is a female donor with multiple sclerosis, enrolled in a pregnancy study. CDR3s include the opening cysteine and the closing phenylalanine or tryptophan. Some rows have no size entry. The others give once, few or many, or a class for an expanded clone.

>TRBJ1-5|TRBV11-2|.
CASSFEDSEMLSNQPQHF
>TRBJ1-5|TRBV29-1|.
CSVGQAINQPQHF
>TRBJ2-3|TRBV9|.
CASSSNPRHRLTDTQYF
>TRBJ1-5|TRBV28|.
CASIVGVGNQPQHF
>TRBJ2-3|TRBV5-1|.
CASSPGLAGISTDTQYF
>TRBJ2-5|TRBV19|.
CASSIPRERGQETQYF
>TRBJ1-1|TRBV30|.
CAWSGDGGRATGNTEAFF
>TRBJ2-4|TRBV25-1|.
CASSAAGFIQYF
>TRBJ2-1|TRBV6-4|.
CASSLDRGPYEQFF
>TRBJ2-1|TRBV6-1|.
CASSDTSGSVDEQFF
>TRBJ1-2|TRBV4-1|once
CASTGAVGEGYTF
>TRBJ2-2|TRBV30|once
CAWRPGLLTGELFF
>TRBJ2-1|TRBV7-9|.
CASSRRESGEQFF
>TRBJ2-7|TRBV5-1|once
CASSLGGGTGHPRTSEQYF
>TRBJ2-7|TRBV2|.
CASKSRDRVYEQYF
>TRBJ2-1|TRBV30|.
CAWSRGSHNEQFF
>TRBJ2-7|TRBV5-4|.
CASSRETGVHEQYF
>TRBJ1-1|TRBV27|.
CASSSPGQGAGGTEAFF
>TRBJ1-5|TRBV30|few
CAWSPSNQPQHF
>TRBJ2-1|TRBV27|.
CASSFGQRPYNEQFF
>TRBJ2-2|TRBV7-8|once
CASSITGATTGELFF
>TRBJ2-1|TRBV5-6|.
CASSPGLAGLYNEQFF
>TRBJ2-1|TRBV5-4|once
CASSAGQLNEQFF
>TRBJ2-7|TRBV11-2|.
CASSLMWQGSHEQYF
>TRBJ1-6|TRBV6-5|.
CASSMGQYNSPLHF
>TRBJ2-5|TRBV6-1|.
CASRRGEGSETQYF
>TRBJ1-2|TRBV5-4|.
CASSSLNRDGYTF
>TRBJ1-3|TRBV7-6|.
CASSLYATGPGNTIYF
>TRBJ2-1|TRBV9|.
CASSVGSIRDYNEQFF
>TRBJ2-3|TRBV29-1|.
CSVSPPGQGAYTQYF
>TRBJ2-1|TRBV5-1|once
CASSYHGDNYNEQFF
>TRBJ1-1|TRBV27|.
CASSPLGGGGPTEAFF
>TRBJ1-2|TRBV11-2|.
CASSLTGLYGYTF
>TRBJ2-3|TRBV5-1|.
CASSSLRTGGDADTQYF
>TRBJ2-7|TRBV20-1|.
CSAGERGQDF
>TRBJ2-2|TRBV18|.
CASSPREGTGELFF
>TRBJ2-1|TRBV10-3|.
CAIKRAPGQVDNEQFF
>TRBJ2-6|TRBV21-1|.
CASSKGRQQGAPCSGANVLTF